This section outlines one TCR beta chain sequence together with its context. The antigen remains unidentified. The use of a sample-barcoded 5' primer and a J-beta primer mix characterized a second PCR of roughly 7 to 11 cycles. There were at least 2.5 million CDR3-containing paired-end reads obtained from each sample. TCRdb redid the calling of the 5' RACE reads with MiXCR, one entry per CDR3 protein. Here the sample spans hundreds of thousands of distinct CDR3 sequences, roughly 50% being singletons. The source of the sample is a study of blood T cells in healthy people across ages. As for the study in general: About one barcoded beta molecule per two T cells was captured by template switching. Study conclusions and caveats: More naive CD4+ cells and higher diversity marked long-lived donors relative to aged donors.

V gave up 3 bases and J gave up 0 bases, with 17 bases separating them. This CDR3 is 18 amino acids long. The chain carries TRBV12-3 or TRBV12-4 and TRBJ1-4, with D possibly being TRBD1 (5 bases). What was sequenced was blood. The source is a man in his forties in good health. CDR3 DNA sequence: TGTGCCAGCAGTTTCAGTCTAGGACAAGACGCAACTAATGAAAAACTGTTTTTT. Its translation is CASSFSLGQDATNEKLFF.